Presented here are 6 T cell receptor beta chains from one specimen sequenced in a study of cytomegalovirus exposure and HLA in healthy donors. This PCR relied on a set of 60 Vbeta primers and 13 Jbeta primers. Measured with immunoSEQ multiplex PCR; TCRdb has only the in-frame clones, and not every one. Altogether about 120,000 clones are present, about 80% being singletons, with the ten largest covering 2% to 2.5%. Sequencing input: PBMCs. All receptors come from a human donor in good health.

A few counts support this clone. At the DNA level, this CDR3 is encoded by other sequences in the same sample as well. The chain's CDR3 is CASSLREAEVYEQYF. CDR3 bases: TGCGCCAGCAGCCTCCGTGAGGCTGAAGTCTACGAGCAGTACTTC. The chain couples TRBV5-1 to TRBJ2-7; D is unclear. Germline CDR1 SGHRS, CDR2 YFSETQ. Trimming shortened V by 4 bases and J by 3 bases, and 17 bases separated the two germline ends. The CDR3 has 15 residues.

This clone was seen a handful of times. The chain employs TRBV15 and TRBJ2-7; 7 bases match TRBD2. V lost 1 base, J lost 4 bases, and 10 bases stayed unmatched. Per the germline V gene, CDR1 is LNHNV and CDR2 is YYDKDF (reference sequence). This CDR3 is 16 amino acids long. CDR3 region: CATSRGGGIGTYEQYF. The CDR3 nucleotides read TGTGCCACCAGCAGAGGGGGGGGAATTGGGACGTACGAGCAGTACTTC.

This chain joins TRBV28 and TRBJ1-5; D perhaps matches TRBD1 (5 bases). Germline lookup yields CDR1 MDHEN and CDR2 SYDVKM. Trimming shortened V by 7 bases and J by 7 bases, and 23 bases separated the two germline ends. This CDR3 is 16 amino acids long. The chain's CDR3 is CASIPLPTLGGQPQHF. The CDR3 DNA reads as TGTGCCAGCATCCCTCTCCCTACACTGGGGGGGCAGCCCCAGCATTTT.

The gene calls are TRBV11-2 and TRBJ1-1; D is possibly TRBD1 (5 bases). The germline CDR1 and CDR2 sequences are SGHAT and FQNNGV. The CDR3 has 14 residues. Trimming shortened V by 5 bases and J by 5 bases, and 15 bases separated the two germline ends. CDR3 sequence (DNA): TGTGCCAGCAGCCCCTCCGGGGGGGGAACTGAAGCTTTCTTT. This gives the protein CASSPSGGGTEAFF.

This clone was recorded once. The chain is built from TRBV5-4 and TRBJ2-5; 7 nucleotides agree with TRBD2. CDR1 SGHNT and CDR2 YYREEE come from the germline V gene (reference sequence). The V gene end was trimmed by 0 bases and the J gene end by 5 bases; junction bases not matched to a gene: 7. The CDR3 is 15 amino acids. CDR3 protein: CASSLAKRGAETQYF. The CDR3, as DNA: TGTGCCAGCAGCTTGGCCAAGCGGGGAGCGGAGACCCAGTACTTC.

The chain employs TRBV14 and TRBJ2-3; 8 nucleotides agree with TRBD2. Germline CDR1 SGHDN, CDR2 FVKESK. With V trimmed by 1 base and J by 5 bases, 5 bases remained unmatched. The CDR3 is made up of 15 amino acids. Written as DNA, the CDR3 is TGTGCCAGCAGCCAAGTGGGACTAGTCTTAGATACGCAGTATTTT. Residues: CASSQVGLVLDTQYF.